The 21 T cell receptor beta chains below were found in one sample sequenced in a study of T-cell memory formation after mild COVID-19. TCRdb used MiXCR to reprocess the 5' RACE reads, holding one entry per CDR3 protein. The sample contains about 470,000 distinct CDR3 sequences, 20% to 30% of which appear only once. The sequencing input was PBMCs or a T cell subset sorted from them (not recorded which). The receptor source for this set is an adult woman who had mild COVID-19 (a few samples of this study predate the infection). Cell type and time point are not known.

This clonotype came up a few times. The chain recombines TRBV6-2 or TRBV6-3 with TRBJ1-1; 7 bases fit TRBD1. Germline lookup yields CDR1 MNHEY and CDR2 SVGEGT. The trim removed 5 bases at V and 1 base at J, leaving 4 bases unmatched. The CDR3 has 14 amino acids. The CDR3 loop is CASSRNRGNTEAFF. CDR3 nucleotides: TGTGCCAGCAGTCGGAACAGGGGGAACACTGAAGCTTTCTTT.

This clonotype was seen a handful of times. This chain connects TRBV18 to TRBJ1-2; D gene uncertain. Looked up from germline, CDR1 is KGHSH and CDR2 is LQKENI. The CDR3 length is 14 residues. Between the trimmed V and J ends, which lost 5 bases and 7 bases, there was a span of 17 bases. The CDR3 DNA reads TGTGCCAGCTCATCCGAAAGGGTAGCATCTGGCTACACCTTC. Translated: CASSSERVASGYTF.

The rearrangement links TRBV7-9 to TRBJ2-7; maybe TRBD1 (5 bases). The ends were cut back, 6 bases at V and 0 bases at J, with 12 bases in the middle. This CDR3 comprises 14 residues. CDR1 and CDR2 from the germline V gene are SEHNR and FQNEAQ (reference sequence). CDR3 sequence reads: CASSLTGFSYEQYF. The CDR3 bases are TGTGCCAGCAGTCTCACAGGATTCTCCTACGAGCAGTACTTC.

This clonotype was picked up many times. The chain links TRBV20-1 to TRBJ2-1; 8 bases are shared with TRBD2. The CDR3 is 15 residues long. The germline V gene encodes CDR1 DFQATT and CDR2 SNEGSKA (reference sequence). The V gene end was trimmed by 0 bases and the J gene end by 9 bases; junction bases not matched to a gene: 10. The CDR3 here is CSARDPGLDGSEQFF. The DNA for the CDR3 is TGCAGTGCTAGAGATCCGGGACTAGACGGGAGTGAGCAGTTCTTC.

The V and J genes are TRBV20-1 and TRBJ2-5; 8 bases agree with TRBD2. Germline V CDR1 and CDR2: DFQATT, SNEGSKA (reference sequence). This CDR3 has 16 amino acids. J gave up 2 bases and V 3 bases, and 11 bases lay outside the gene matches. The CDR3 reads CSASSLGRGEQETQYF. The CDR3 DNA reads as TGCAGTGCTAGTTCCCTCGGGCGGGGGGAACAAGAGACCCAGTACTTC.

J is TRBJ2-2 and V is TRBV6-2 or TRBV6-3; D is ambiguous. The CDR3 is 14 amino acids. Germline V lookup: CDR1 MNHEY, CDR2 SVGEGT. The V gene lost 2 bases and the J gene lost 7 bases, with 11 bases spanning the gap. The CDR3 DNA sequence: TGTGCCAGCAGTTACCGCTCGCAGGACGGGGAGCTGTTTTTT. Translation gives CASSYRSQDGELFF.

This clonotype was counted a few times. The chain links TRBV6-5 to TRBJ2-3, with D possibly TRBD2 on 5 matching bases. This CDR3 is 15 amino acids long. Per the germline V gene, CDR1 is MNHEY and CDR2 is SVGAGI. Trimming took 2 bases from V and 6 from J, leaving 15 bases between them. The CDR3 sequence: CASSYLPTPGDTQYF. The CDR3 DNA reads as TGTGCCAGCAGTTACCTCCCGACCCCGGGGGATACGCAGTATTTT.

The chain combines TRBV20-1 with TRBJ1-4; tentatively, D is TRBD1 (6 bases). This CDR3 is 13 amino acids long. Trimming took off 6 bases at V and 8 bases at J, with 16 bases between the two ends. Germline CDR1 is DFQATT and CDR2 is SNEGSKA (reference sequence). The CDR3 spells CSAATHRVEKLFF. The DNA for the CDR3 is TGCAGTGCCGCCACTCACAGGGTCGAAAAACTGTTTTTT.

This clonotype was found a few times. The chain employs TRBV5-1 and TRBJ2-7, with TRBD1 as a possible D gene (6 bases). This CDR3 spans 15 amino acids. CDR1 is SGHRS and CDR2 is YFSETQ in the germline V gene. Deletions cut 1 base from V and 2 bases from J, with 13 bases between. CDR3 nucleotide sequence: TGCGCCAGCAGCTTGTCCCTACAGGGTACCTACGAGCAGTACTTC. Protein product: CASSLSLQGTYEQYF.

The chain couples TRBV5-5 to TRBJ2-5; the D is unclear. This CDR3 has 14 residues. Germline CDR1 and CDR2: SGHKS and YYEKEE (reference sequence). V shed 1 base and J shed 3 bases, with 10 bases lying between them. CDR3 nucleotide sequence: TGTGCCAGCAGCTTGCAGGAGTTAGAAGAGACCCAGTACTTC. This sequence encodes CASSLQELEETQYF.

Points on this clonotype: Germline and junction disagree at one end, which may indicate a read error. The chain joins TRBV7-7 to TRBJ2-2; 9 bases line up with TRBD1. Germline assignment: CDR1 SSHAT and CDR2 FNYEAQ (reference sequence). The CDR3 is made up of 16 amino acids. The CDR3 region is CASSSGQGKWNGELFF. The CDR3 nucleotides read TGTGCTAGCAGCTCGGGACAGGGTAAATGGAACGGGGAGCTGTTTTTT.

This clonotype occurred a few times. The V and J genes are TRBV4-1 and TRBJ2-3; possibly TRBD2 for D (6 bases). This CDR3 is built from 12 residues. CDR1 and CDR2 (germline): MGHRA, YSYEKL. Deletions cut 2 bases from V and 6 bases from J, with 6 bases between. In DNA, the CDR3 is TGCGCCAGCAGCCAACGGGGGGATACGCAGTATTTT. Translated: CASSQRGDTQYF.

The chain links TRBV20-1 to TRBJ1-2, with no clear D. CDR3 length: 15 residues. V shed 0 bases and J shed 2 bases, with 13 bases lying between them. Germline loops: CDR1 DFQATT, CDR2 SNEGSKA (reference sequence). CDR3 in amino acids: CSARDIGQENYGYTF. The CDR3 nucleotides read TGCAGTGCTAGAGACATCGGGCAGGAAAACTATGGCTACACCTTC.

The chain employs TRBV5-1 and TRBJ2-2, with D unclear. Trimming left V 0 bases short and J 0 bases short, with 6 bases between. There are 15 residues in the CDR3. Germline V CDR1 and CDR2: SGHRS, YFSETQ. CDR3 DNA sequence: TGCGCCAGCAGCTTGGAGTCCCCGAACACCGGGGAGCTGTTTTTT. Its protein is CASSLESPNTGELFF.

V usage is TRBV20-1 and J usage is TRBJ2-1, with TRBD2 matching over 7 bases. With 0 bases clipped from V and 7 bases from J, the junction kept 9 bases outside the gene matches. The CDR3 spans 15 residues. The germline V gene encodes CDR1 DFQATT and CDR2 SNEGSKA (reference sequence). CDR3: CSARDSSGQRNEQFF. As DNA, the CDR3 is TGCAGTGCTAGAGATTCTAGCGGACAAAGGAATGAGCAGTTCTTC.

The genes are TRBV11-1 and TRBJ1-1; no clear D gene. Trimming took 0 bases from V and 2 from J, leaving 4 bases between them. CDR3 size: 13 residues. The germline CDR1 and CDR2 sequences are SGHAT and FQDESV (reference sequence). The CDR3 DNA follows: TGTGCCAGCAGCTTAGCCACAAACACTGAAGCTTTCTTT. It yields the protein CASSLATNTEAFF.

This clonotype was counted between two and nine times. V usage is TRBV12-3 or TRBV12-4 and J usage is TRBJ2-2, with TRBD1 identical over 7 bases. J was trimmed by 1 base and V by 7 bases; bases with no gene match: 3. The CDR3 consists of 14 residues. CDR3: CASNRDRNTGELFF. In DNA, the CDR3 is TGTGCCAGCAACCGGGACAGGAACACCGGGGAGCTGTTTTTT.

This clonotype was counted between two and nine times. The V call is TRBV7-8, the J call TRBJ2-7; D remains ambiguous. Trimming pared 9 bases from V and 1 base from J, leaving 16 bases between. The CDR3 spans 14 residues. In germline, CDR1 is SGHVS, CDR2 FQNEAQ. CDR3 in DNA: TGTGCCAGTACCATACGAGAAGGGTCCTACGAGCAGTACTTC. This gives the protein CASTIREGSYEQYF.

This clonotype has only a few counts. V usage is TRBV5-1 and J usage is TRBJ2-7; 10 nucleotides agree with TRBD2. Germline V gives CDR1 SGHRS, CDR2 YFSETQ. This CDR3 has 20 amino acids. V lost 0 bases to trimming and J lost 2 bases; unmatched junction nucleotides: 17. Here the CDR3 reads CASSLGWHSGGPTNAYEQYF. Here the CDR3 DNA reads TGCGCCAGCAGCTTGGGGTGGCATAGCGGGGGGCCAACCAACGCCTACGAGCAGTACTTC. Using reference TRBV5-1 and TRBJ2-7 for the parts outside the CDR3, the full variable domain is KAGVTQTPRYLIKTRGQQVTLSCSPISGHRSVSWYQQTPGQGLQFLFEYFSETQRNKGNFPGRFSGRQFSNSRSEMNVSTLELGDSALYLCASSLGWHSGGPTNAYEQYFGPGTRLTVT.

This clonotype appeared a few times. V usage is TRBV5-5 and J usage is TRBJ2-1, with 11 bases aligning to TRBD2. V lost 2 bases to trimming and J lost 12 bases; unmatched junction nucleotides: 13. Germline V gene sequence: CDR1 SGHKS, CDR2 YYEKEE (reference sequence). The CDR3 totals 16 residues. The CDR3 nucleotides read TGTGCCAGCAGCTTTGGGTCCGGGACTAGCGGCCGAGGGCAGTTCTTC. Its translation: CASSFGSGTSGRGQFF.

The chain has TRBV7-3 and TRBJ1-1; D not certain. This CDR3 is 13 amino acids long. V lost 6 bases, J lost 1 base, and 9 bases lay in between. Germline V gene data show CDR1 as SGHTA and CDR2 as FQGTGA. The DNA of the CDR3 is TGTGCCAGCAGAGTTGGCGAGAACACTGAAGCTTTCTTT. Protein sequence: CASRVGENTEAFF.